This record concerns one TCR beta chain sequence. Its antigen is unidentified. Germline V gives CDR1 MDHEN, CDR2 SYDVKM. CDR3 length equals 14 residues. Combining a sample-barcoded 5' primer with a J-beta primer mix, a second PCR ran for roughly 7 to 12 cycles. One entry per CDR3 protein results from TCRdb running MiXCR on the 5' RACE reads. The repertoire holds some 1.1 million distinct CDR3 sequences, 30% to 40% seen once, with around 12% in the top ten. These data belong to a study of blood T cells in healthy people across ages. General study results and limits: Naive CD4+ cell counts and diversity both ran higher in long-lived than in aged donors.

Every donor provided around 9.3 milliliters of peripheral blood. The specimen sequenced was blood. V is TRBV28 and J is TRBJ2-1; 8 bases match TRBD2. This receptor was obtained from a man between 18 and 35 years old in good health. The CDR3 here is CAAPRGGVNNEQFF. CDR3 DNA sequence: TGTGCAGCTCCCCGGGGGGGGGTCAACAATGAGCAGTTCTTC.